These T cell receptor beta chains were read from a single sample in a study of cytomegalovirus exposure and HLA in healthy donors. Sequenced by immunoSEQ multiplex PCR; TCRdb stores in-frame clones only, minus some. This table has 90,000 to 100,000 clones, 65% to 85% appearing once. Sequences were obtained from PBMCs. The receptors stem from a man younger than 35 in good health and CMV-seronegative. Both conserved end residues are part of each CDR3. The D gene is left open where the match is weak. Clone size is shown for a subset of rows, as once, few, many or a class of expanded clone.

CDR3 DNA | CDR3 protein | clone size | J gene | V gene | D gene | CDR3 length
TGTGCCAGCAGCCAAGGACAGGTCCCCCTTGACGAGCAGTACTTC | CASSQGQVPLDEQYF | . | TRBJ2-7 | TRBV9 | TRBD1 | 15
TGTGCCAGCAGCTTAGTAGCCAGGGGAAATTCACCCCTCCACTTT | CASSLVARGNSPLHF | . | TRBJ1-6 | TRBV7-9 | . | 15
TGTGCCAGCAGCTTAGCGCCGGACAGGGTACCCGAGCAGTACTTC | CASSLAPDRVPEQYF | . | TRBJ2-7 | TRBV7-9 | TRBD1 | 15
TGTGCCAGCAGCCCCGACAGCAACAATCAGCCCCAGCATTTT | CASSPDSNNQPQHF | few | TRBJ1-5 | TRBV7-6 | . | 14
TGTGCCAGCAGCTATGACTTTTACACAGATACGCAGTATTTT | CASSYDFYTDTQYF | . | TRBJ2-3 | TRBV11-2 | . | 14
TGTGCCAGCAGCCAAGCGGACATGGATAGCAATCAGCCCCAGCATTTT | CASSQADMDSNQPQHF | . | TRBJ1-5 | TRBV4-2 | . | 16
TGCGCCAGCAGCTCTTACCCTCAGGGATCTGGAAACACCATATATTTT | CASSSYPQGSGNTIYF | . | TRBJ1-3 | TRBV5-1 | . | 16
TGCGCCAGCAGTCTTCATGACAGGGGCTATAGCAATCAGCCCCAGCATTTT | CASSLHDRGYSNQPQHF | . | TRBJ1-5 | TRBV10-2 | TRBD1 | 17
TGTGCCAGCAGTGGGATTGGACAGTTAGGGGGTGGTTCACCCCTCCACTTT | CASSGIGQLGGGSPLHF | . | TRBJ1-6 | TRBV25-1 | . | 17
TGTGCCAGCAGTCGGGGGGAACCTAATTCACCCCTCCACTTT | CASSRGEPNSPLHF | . | TRBJ1-6 | TRBV27 | . | 14
TGTTCCAGCAGCTTCGGACAGGGGGGACTTGTGTATGAAAAACTGTTTTTT | CSSSFGQGGLVYEKLFF | few | TRBJ1-4 | TRBV7-9 | TRBD1 | 17
TGTGCCAGCTCGACGCGGGGGGCGGGCGAGCAGTACTTC | CASSTRGAGEQYF | . | TRBJ2-7 | TRBV18 | TRBD2 | 13
TGTGCCAGTAAGGGGACAGTCGAATCAGATACGCAGTATTTT | CASKGTVESDTQYF | . | TRBJ2-3 | TRBV19 | TRBD1 | 14
TGTGCCAGCAGCCAAGATCTTCGCAGGGACACTGAAGCTTTCTTT | CASSQDLRRDTEAFF | . | TRBJ1-1 | TRBV4-2 | . | 15
TGTGCCAGCAGCTCACTAGCGGGGGGTTCCGATGAGCAGTTCTTC | CASSSLAGGSDEQFF | . | TRBJ2-1 | TRBV28 | TRBD2 | 15
TGTGCCAGTAGTATTCAGGGTCAAGGGAAGTCACCCCTCCACTTT | CASSIQGQGKSPLHF | . | TRBJ1-6 | TRBV19 | . | 15
TGTGCCAGCTTGGCGGTGGCATCTGGAAACACCATATATTTT | CASLAVASGNTIYF | . | TRBJ1-3 | TRBV2 | . | 14
TGTGCCAGCAGCGCAACTTCCGGGACAGCCCTCGAAAAACTGTTTTTT | CASSATSGTALEKLFF | once | TRBJ1-4 | TRBV9 | TRBD1 | 16
TGTGCCAGCAGTGCCGCGGGAGGGGCGCGGGAAAAACTGTTTTTT | CASSAAGGAREKLFF | . | TRBJ1-4 | TRBV28 | . | 15
TGTTCCAGCAGCTTAGACCTCGAGACGGGCACTGAAGCTTTCTTT | CSSSLDLETGTEAFF | few | TRBJ1-1 | TRBV7-9 | . | 15
TGTGCCAGCAGTTTAGTTGGGACAGGGGCAGATACGCAGTATTTT | CASSLVGTGADTQYF | . | TRBJ2-3 | TRBV27 | TRBD1 | 15
TGTGCCAGCAGTTACGACAGCAACTATGGCTACACCTTC | CASSYDSNYGYTF | . | TRBJ1-2 | TRBV6-6 | . | 13